Presented here are 5 T cell receptor beta chains from one specimen sequenced in a study of CD4 T cells in relation to SARS-CoV-2 and coronaviruses. TCRdb's table, derived via immunoSEQ multiplex PCR, lists solely in-frame clones and lacks some. In the table there are 26,000 or so clones, under 80% of which are singletons. These TCRs are of unknown antigen specificity. Before the COVID-19 pandemic, during about 2010-2018, CD4+ T cells were taken from unexposed donors. Isolation of CD4+ T cells took place after about 10 days in culture. The sample was CD4+ T cells from PBMCs, cultured in vitro. The receptors derive from a human donor in good health.

The V call is TRBV18, the J call TRBJ2-7; D is perhaps TRBD1 or TRBD2 (7 bases each). The CDR3 length is 14 residues. The V end was cut by 3 bases, the J end by 6 bases, with 15 bases between. Germline assignment: CDR1 KGHSH and CDR2 LQKENI. DNA for the CDR3: TGTGCCAGCTCACCCAGCCAGGGGGGGCTCGAGCAGTACTTC. Its protein product is CASSPSQGGLEQYF.

J is TRBJ1-2 and V is TRBV10-3, with D hard to call. Looked up from germline, CDR1 is ENHRY and CDR2 is SYGVKD. CDR3 length: 16 residues. V was cut by 2 bases and J by 0 bases, with 13 bases left in between. The CDR3 loop is CAISERAPGSNYGYTF. The CDR3 nucleotides are TGTGCCATCAGTGAGCGGGCTCCGGGGTCTAACTATGGCTACACCTTC.

The chain recombines TRBV30 with TRBJ2-5, with D possibly TRBD1 on 5 matching bases. The germline V gene encodes CDR1 GTSNPN and CDR2 SVGIG (reference sequence). The V gene lost 1 base and the J gene lost 7 bases, with 13 bases spanning the gap. The CDR3 sequence is 13 residues long. CDR3 DNA: TGTGCCTGGAGTGAAAACAGGCACGGGACCCAGTACTTC. Its translation is CAWSENRHGTQYF. Full variable domain (outside the CDR3, taken from reference TRBV30 and TRBJ2-5): SQTIHQWPATLVQPVGSPLSLECTVEGTSNPNLYWYRQAAGRGLQLLFYSVGIGQISSEVPQNLSASRPQDRQFILSSKKLLLSDSGFYLCAWSENRHGTQYFGPGTRLLVL.

This chain connects TRBV19 to TRBJ1-6; D gene uncertain. V shed 0 bases and J shed 10 bases, with 10 bases lying between them. CDR1 is LNHDA, CDR2 SQIVND, per germline (reference sequence). The CDR3 is 14 amino acids. The CDR3 spells CASSIDRGGSPLHF. Here the CDR3 DNA reads TGTGCCAGTAGTATAGATCGAGGAGGATCACCCCTCCACTTT.

The CDR3 bases are TGTGCCAGCTCAGCCAGGGGCTATGGCTACACCTTC. It is translated as CASSARGYGYTF. The chain links TRBV18 to TRBJ1-2, with a tentative D call TRBD1 (6 bases). Germline V gives CDR1 KGHSH, CDR2 LQKENI. Trimming left V 5 bases short and J 4 bases short, with 8 bases between. This CDR3 comprises 12 residues.